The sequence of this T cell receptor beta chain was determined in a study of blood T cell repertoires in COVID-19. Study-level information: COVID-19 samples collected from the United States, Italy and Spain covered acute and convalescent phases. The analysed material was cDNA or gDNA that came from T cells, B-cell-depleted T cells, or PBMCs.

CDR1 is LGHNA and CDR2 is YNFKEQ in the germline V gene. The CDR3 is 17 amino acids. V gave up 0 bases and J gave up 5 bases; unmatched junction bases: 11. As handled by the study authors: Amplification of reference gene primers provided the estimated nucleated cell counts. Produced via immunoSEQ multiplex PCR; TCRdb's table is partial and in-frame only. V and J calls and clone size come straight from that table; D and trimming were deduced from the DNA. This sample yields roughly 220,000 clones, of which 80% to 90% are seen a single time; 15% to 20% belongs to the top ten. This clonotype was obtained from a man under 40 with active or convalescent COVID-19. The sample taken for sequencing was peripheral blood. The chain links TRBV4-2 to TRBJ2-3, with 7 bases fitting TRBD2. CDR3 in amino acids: CASSQDPPSGAGDTQYF. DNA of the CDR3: TGTGCCAGCAGCCAAGACCCCCCCAGCGGGGCAGGAGATACGCAGTATTTT.